Detailed here is one TCR beta chain. The target antigen is unknown. TCRdb's copy holds only in-frame clones and misses some; the assay was immunoSEQ multiplex PCR. Among some 100,000 clones, about nine tenths were seen once, and the ten largest hold less than 0.2%. The sample is drawn from a study of OX40 agonist ivuxolimab in advanced cancers. Study summary: Patients were treated with intravenous ivuxolimab, dosed at 0.01 to 10 mg/kg and infused every 2 weeks. The study enrolled dose-escalation patients with hepatocellular carcinoma, melanoma, renal cell or head and neck cancer.

The CDR3 consists of 15 residues. V lost 0 bases to trimming and J lost 6 bases, with 13 bases between them. Per germline, CDR1 SGHRS and CDR2 YFSETQ. Overall study findings and caveats: On average, a greater number of expanded clones characterised CD8+ T cells relative to CD4+. Partial responders at 0.1-3.0 mg/kg had among the lowest clonal expansion.

The receptor was isolated from an adult with an advanced solid tumor such as melanoma, head and neck, liver or kidney cancer. This chain uses TRBV5-1 with TRBJ2-1, with a weak D call TRBD2 (6 bases). Source: CD4+ or CD8+ T cells sorted from blood, taken in a trial of the OX40 agonist ivuxolimab. The CDR3 reads CASSLGYLASNEQFF. The CDR3 nucleotides are TGCGCCAGCAGCTTGGGTTATCTAGCGAGCAATGAGCAGTTCTTC.